Shown below are 9 T cell receptor beta chains from a single sample sequenced in a study of regulatory T cells in long-lasting Graves disease. Arm-PCR with iRepertoire HTBI primers amplified the CDR3 regions for these TCR beta libraries. TCRdb reanalysed the multiplex PCR reads using MiXCR and keeps one entry per CDR3 protein. In the table there are about 470,000 distinct CDR3 sequences, 20% to 25% of which are singletons. Time point given: persistent/refractory GD, antithyroid drugs over 5 years with positive TRAb. PBMC-derived RNA was used for the TCR library. Sequenced material: peripheral blood mononuclear cells (PBMCs), taken when the disease was refractory, from a patient treated with antithyroid drugs. Source of these receptors: a female donor with Graves disease.

V and J are TRBV15 and TRBJ2-3; D is unclear. The germline V gene encodes CDR1 LNHNV and CDR2 YYDKDF (reference sequence). Trimming removed 8 bases from V and 2 bases from J, with 11 bases in between. The CDR3 totals 13 residues. The CDR3: CATANYPTDTQYF. DNA of the CDR3: TGTGCCACCGCTAACTATCCCACAGATACGCAGTATTTT.

The V gene is TRBV29-1, the J gene TRBJ2-7; 9 nucleotides agree with TRBD1. Germline CDR1 reads SQVTM; CDR2 reads ANQGSEA. V was pared by 4 bases and J by 6 bases, with 10 bases of the junction left unmatched. This CDR3 contains 14 residues. The CDR3 DNA is TGCAGCGTTGCTTCGGGACAGGGTGGTGGCGAGCAGTACTTC. Protein product: CSVASGQGGGEQYF.

V gene TRBV4-3 combines with J gene TRBJ2-2; no reliable D call. CDR3 length equals 16 residues. Germline CDR1 and CDR2: LGHNA and YSLEER. V was clipped by 2 bases and J by 2 bases, with 12 bases between them. The CDR3 sequence: CASSQLTGVNTGELFF. CDR3 sequence (DNA): TGCGCCAGCAGCCAATTAACGGGTGTCAACACCGGGGAGCTGTTTTTT.

There are many counts of this clonotype. The chain carries TRBV6-1 and TRBJ2-5, with D hard to call. Germline V gene sequence: CDR1 MNHNS, CDR2 SASEGT. The CDR3 spans 11 residues. V gave up 8 bases and J gave up 4 bases, with 8 bases separating them. CDR3 amino acids: CASGHGETQYF. The DNA of the CDR3 is TGTGCCAGCGGGCATGGAGAGACCCAGTACTTC.

At least ten counts were recorded for this clonotype. The chain recombines TRBV27 with TRBJ1-5; D remains ambiguous. Trimming stripped 4 bases from V and 2 bases from J, with 12 bases between. In germline, CDR1 is MNHEY, CDR2 SMNVEV (reference sequence). The CDR3 spans 15 residues. The CDR3 reads CASSYQVGGNQPQHF. CDR3 DNA sequence: TGTGCCAGCAGTTACCAGGTTGGAGGCAATCAGCCCCAGCATTTT.

At least ten counts were recorded for this clonotype. V usage is TRBV28 and J usage is TRBJ2-7; D might be TRBD1 (6 bases). V lost 7 bases and J lost 6, with 19 bases in between. The CDR3 totals 14 residues. CDR1 and CDR2 from the germline V gene are MDHEN and SYDVKM. The CDR3 DNA reads TGTGCCAGCACCAGTGATTGGGGGCTCTCCGAGCAGTACTTC. This gives the protein CASTSDWGLSEQYF.

This clonotype was picked up many times. The chain combines TRBV20-1 with TRBJ2-7; a possible D gene is TRBD2 (5 bases). Germline V lookup: CDR1 DFQATT, CDR2 SNEGSKA (reference sequence). With 3 bases removed from V and 3 bases from J, the gap between germline ends came to 9 bases. The CDR3 consists of 12 residues. In DNA form, the CDR3 reads TGCAGTGCTAGGCGGGCGGACTACGAGCAGTACTTC. This translates into CSARRADYEQYF.

The V call is TRBV7-2, the J call TRBJ1-1; D gene unclear. Germline CDR1 and CDR2: SGHTA and FQGNSA. The CDR3 contains 14 residues. Trimming took off 5 bases at V and 5 bases at J, with 15 bases between the two ends. The CDR3 DNA is TGTGCCAGCAGCCCCCGGAGTCGTGAAACTGAAGCTTTCTTT. Protein: CASSPRSRETEAFF.

This clonotype was found once. CDR3 sequence reads: CASSLFSGPPATQYF. The CDR3 DNA sequence: TGTGCCAGCAGTTTATTTTCCGGCCCTCCCGCCACGCAGTATTTT. The chain recombines TRBV28 with TRBJ2-3; D is unclear. Germline-derived CDR1 and CDR2 are MDHEN and SYDVKM. The CDR3 spans 15 residues. Between the trimmed V and J ends, which lost 1 base and 9 bases, there was a span of 17 bases.